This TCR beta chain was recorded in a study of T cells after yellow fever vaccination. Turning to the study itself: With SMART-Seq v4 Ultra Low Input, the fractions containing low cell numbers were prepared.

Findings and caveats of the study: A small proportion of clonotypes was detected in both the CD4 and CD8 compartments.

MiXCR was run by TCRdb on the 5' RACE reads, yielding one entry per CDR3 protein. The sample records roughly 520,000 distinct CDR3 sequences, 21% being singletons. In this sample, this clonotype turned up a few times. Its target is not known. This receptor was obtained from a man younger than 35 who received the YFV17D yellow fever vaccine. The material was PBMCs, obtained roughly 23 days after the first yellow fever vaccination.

The CDR3 DNA reads TGCGCCAGCAGCCAAGATTCCGGCGGGGGAACAGATACGCAGTATTTT. This encodes CASSQDSGGGTDTQYF. The chain combines TRBV4-3 with TRBJ2-3; TRBD2 agrees at 7 bases. Losses at the gene ends were 0 bases for V and 3 bases for J; bases not matched to a gene: 6. Germline V gene lookup returns CDR1 LGHNA and CDR2 YSLEER. This CDR3 is 16 amino acids long.